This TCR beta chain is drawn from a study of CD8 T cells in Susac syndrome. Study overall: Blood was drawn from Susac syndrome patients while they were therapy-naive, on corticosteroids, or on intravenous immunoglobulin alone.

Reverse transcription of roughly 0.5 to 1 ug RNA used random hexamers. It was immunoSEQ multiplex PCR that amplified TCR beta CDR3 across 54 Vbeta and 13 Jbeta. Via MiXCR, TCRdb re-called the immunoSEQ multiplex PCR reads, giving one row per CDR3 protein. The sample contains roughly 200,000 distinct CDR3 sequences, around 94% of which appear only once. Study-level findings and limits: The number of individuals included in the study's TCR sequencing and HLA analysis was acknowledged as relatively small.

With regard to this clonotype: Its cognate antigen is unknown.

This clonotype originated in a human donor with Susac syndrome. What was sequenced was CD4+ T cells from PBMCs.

The chain's CDR3 is CASSEVRAVDYGYTF. DNA for the CDR3: TGTGCCAGCAGTGAAGTAAGGGCGGTGGACTATGGCTACACCTTC. V usage is TRBV2 and J usage is TRBJ1-2, with D unclear. Trimming removed 1 base at V and 3 bases at J, with 12 bases between. The CDR3 is made up of 15 amino acids. Germline-derived CDR1 and CDR2 are SNHLY and FYNNEI.